The next 9 T cell receptor beta chains were all read from a single sample in a study of blood T cell repertoires in COVID-19. Generated by immunoSEQ multiplex PCR, the TCRdb table keeps only in-frame clones and is missing some. This table has 130,000 to 150,000 clones, around 81% appearing once. The specimen was peripheral blood. The origin of the receptors is a woman aged 45-65 years with acute or convalescent COVID-19.

The chain joins TRBV3-1 (or the pseudogene TRBV3-2) to TRBJ2-7, with 8 bases fitting TRBD2. Germline CDR1 is LGHDT and CDR2 is YNNKEL (reference sequence). This CDR3 comprises 16 residues. V trimming: 3 bases; J trimming: 7 bases; junction bases outside the gene matches: 14. The CDR3 here is CASSQANAGGRGEQYF. CDR3 nucleotides: TGTGCCAGCAGCCAGGCAAATGCGGGGGGCCGTGGGGAGCAGTACTTC.

This clone appeared once. The rearrangement joins TRBV7-8 to TRBJ2-7, with D perhaps matching TRBD1 (5 bases). CDR3 length: 17 amino acids. Trimming took 1 base from V and 2 from J, leaving 18 bases between them. Looked up from germline, CDR1 is SGHVS and CDR2 is FQNEAQ. CDR3 protein: CASSLVVHRHQTYEQYF. DNA for the CDR3: TGTGCCAGCAGCTTAGTCGTGCACAGGCATCAAACCTACGAGCAGTACTTC.

The chain is built from TRBV10-3 and TRBJ1-1; D is unresolved. This CDR3 has 12 amino acids. Trimming removed 0 bases at V and 6 bases at J, with 5 bases between. CDR1 and CDR2 from the germline V gene are ENHRY and SYGVKD. The CDR3 spells CAISESASEAFF. CDR3 coding DNA: TGTGCCATCAGTGAGTCAGCGTCTGAAGCTTTCTTT.

This rearrangement joins TRBV27 to TRBJ2-1, with TRBD1 as a possible D gene (5 bases). Trimming removed 4 bases from V and 10 bases from J, with 17 bases in between. Germline V lookup: CDR1 MNHEY, CDR2 SMNVEV (reference sequence). This CDR3 has 14 residues. CDR3 in DNA: TGTGCCAGCAGTTCCGCTGCATGGGGCAGGGAGCAGTTCTTC. This sequence encodes CASSSAAWGREQFF.

This clone was counted a single time. At one of its ends the junction is not consistent with the germline gene, which may arise from a read error. The rearrangement links TRBV4-2 to TRBJ2-7; TRBD1 matches 8 bases. Germline loops: CDR1 LGHNA, CDR2 YNFKEQ. CDR3 length: 14 residues. DNA of the CDR3: TGTGCCAGCAGCCAACACAGTTCTGGTAGGGACAGGTCCTTC. It translates to CASSQHSSGRDRSF.

J is TRBJ2-5 and V is TRBV6-5; 8 bases line up with TRBD2. V dropped 2 bases and J dropped 4; count of bases not matched to a gene: 6. Germline V gene data show CDR1 as MNHEY and CDR2 as SVGAGI. The CDR3 contains 15 residues. The CDR3 nucleotides read TGTGCCAGCAGTTACGAACGGGGGGGCCGAGAGACCCAGTACTTC. It codes for CASSYERGGRETQYF.

This sequence joins TRBV28 and TRBJ1-2; D is perhaps TRBD1 (5 bases). Trimming removed 8 bases from V and 0 bases from J, with 22 bases in between. In germline, CDR1 is MDHEN, CDR2 SYDVKM. The CDR3 contains 17 residues. The CDR3 DNA reads TGTGCCAGCCGGTCGGCGGGCGGAGGGGTTTCTAACTATGGCTACACCTTC. Amino acids: CASRSAGGGVSNYGYTF.

V usage is TRBV6-5 and J usage is TRBJ1-6; D not resolved. CDR1 is MNHEY and CDR2 is SVGAGI in the germline V gene. Trimming removed 0 bases from V and 9 bases from J, with 12 bases in between. This CDR3 has 15 amino acids. CDR3 sequence reads: CASSYSVSGGSPLHF. The CDR3 DNA reads as TGTGCCAGCAGTTACTCCGTCTCCGGCGGTTCACCCCTCCACTTT.

The chain has TRBV4-3 and TRBJ1-1; 9 nucleotides agree with TRBD1. The V segment lost 2 bases and the J segment 3 bases; nucleotides outside the gene matches: 4. Germline assignment: CDR1 LGHNA and CDR2 YSLEER. The length of the CDR3 is 15 residues. The DNA of the CDR3 is TGCGCCAGCAGCCAACGGGACAGGGAGCACACTGAAGCTTTCTTT. As protein: CASSQRDREHTEAFF.